This passage covers 25 T cell receptor beta chains from one sample sequenced in a study of T cell responses to AZD1222 COVID-19 vaccine. The method was immunoSEQ multiplex PCR; TCRdb's version includes in-frame clones alone and lacks a portion of them. The table lists some 140,000 clones, 88% of them singletons, with roughly 2.9% in the top ten. Sequences were derived from peripheral blood, sampled on day 0 of AZD1222 vaccination. All receptors derive from an adult in good health.

The chain has TRBV18 and TRBJ1-6; D gene uncertain. The V end was cut by 5 bases, the J end by 5 bases, with 16 bases between. The CDR3 consists of 16 residues. Germline lookup yields CDR1 KGHSH and CDR2 LQKENI. CDR3 region: CASSAYTGSNNSPLHF. The CDR3 coding sequence is TGTGCCAGCTCAGCCTACACCGGCAGCAATAATTCACCCCTCCACTTT. The full variable domain, its missing parts supplied by reference TRBV18 and TRBJ1-6, is NAGVMQNPRHLVRRRGQEARLRCSPMKGHSHVYWYRQLPEEGLKFMVYLQKENIIDESGMPKERFSAEFPKEGPSILRIQQVVRGDSAAYFCASSAYTGSNNSPLHFGNGTRLTVT.

This clone was recorded only once. The chain combines TRBV9 with TRBJ2-1; maybe TRBD2 (6 bases). The CDR3 runs to 16 residues. The V end lost 1 base, the J end lost 5 bases, and 16 bases lay between the germline ends. CDR1 is SGDLS and CDR2 is YYNGEE in the germline V gene. CDR3 sequence reads: CASSVYGGRTDNEQFF. Written as DNA, the CDR3 is TGTGCCAGCAGCGTATATGGTGGGAGGACCGACAATGAGCAGTTCTTC.

The DNA for the CDR3 is TGTGCCAGCAGTATACAATTGGGACAGCACTACGAGCAGTACTTC. Translated, it gives CASSIQLGQHYEQYF. The chain links TRBV6-5 to TRBJ2-7; 7 bases map to TRBD1. V trimming: 5 bases; J trimming: 3 bases; junction bases outside the gene matches: 10. CDR3 length: 15 amino acids. Germline values: CDR1 MNHEY, CDR2 SVGAGI.

The chain carries TRBV18 and TRBJ2-7, with TRBD2 as a possible D gene (5 bases). Germline CDR1 reads KGHSH; CDR2 reads LQKENI. The CDR3 extends over 13 amino acids. Trimming pared 2 bases from V and 0 bases from J, leaving 5 bases between. CDR3 residues: CASSPGSSYEQYF. CDR3 nucleotides: TGTGCCAGCTCACCAGGGAGCTCCTACGAGCAGTACTTC.

This chain joins TRBV7-2 and TRBJ2-7, with TRBD2 matching 13 bases. The junction had 9 bases not matched to a gene; V was cut back by 5 bases and J by 5 bases. Germline V CDR1 and CDR2: SGHTA, FQGNSA. This CDR3 contains 16 residues. The CDR3 DNA reads TGTGCCAGCAGCGCGGCGCAACTAGCGGGGGGGAACGAGCAGTACTTC. Its protein is CASSAAQLAGGNEQYF.

In this sample, this clone turned up a few times. The J gene is TRBJ2-2, the V gene TRBV19; D remains ambiguous. Trimming pared 7 bases from V and 6 bases from J, leaving 15 bases between. The CDR3 totals 14 residues. Germline CDR1 LNHDA, CDR2 SQIVND (reference sequence). The CDR3 DNA sequence: TGTGCCAGTACCGGTAAGGGATTGGCCGGGGAGCTGTTTTTT. This encodes CASTGKGLAGELFF.

This chain links TRBV28 with TRBJ1-2; D not resolved. V was clipped by 5 bases and J by 4 bases, with 11 bases between them. CDR1 and CDR2 from the germline V gene are MDHEN and SYDVKM. This CDR3 contains 13 residues. CDR3 coding DNA: TGTGCCAGCAGTCCCGACACGCTCTATGGCTACACCTTC. Its translation is CASSPDTLYGYTF.

Regarding this clone: The sample contains more than one DNA sequence encoding this CDR3. This rearrangement joins TRBV7-9 to TRBJ2-3; 9 nucleotides line up with TRBD2. The V gene end was trimmed by 3 bases and the J gene end by 0 bases; junction bases not matched to a gene: 1. This CDR3 contains 15 residues. Germline V gene data show CDR1 as SEHNR and CDR2 as FQNEAQ (reference sequence). DNA of the CDR3: TGTGCCAGCAGCTTGGCGGGGGGGAGCACAGATACGCAGTATTTT. It is translated as CASSLAGGSTDTQYF.

The chain uses TRBV20-1 and TRBJ2-3; TRBD2 matches at 13 bases. The CDR3 runs to 17 residues. J was trimmed by 0 bases and V by 3 bases; bases with no gene match: 6. CDR1 is DFQATT and CDR2 is SNEGSKA in the germline V gene (reference sequence). The CDR3 loop reads CSASGLAGASSTDTQYF. The CDR3 nucleotides are TGCAGTGCTAGTGGACTAGCGGGGGCCTCTAGCACAGATACGCAGTATTTT.

The chain recombines TRBV6-2 or TRBV6-3 with TRBJ2-7, with 9 bases fitting TRBD1. After removal of 4 bases from V and 6 bases from J, the junction contained 16 bases not matched to a gene. The germline CDR1 and CDR2 sequences are MNHEY and SVGEGT. The CDR3 consists of 17 residues. As DNA, the CDR3 is TGTGCCAGCAGTTCCCTCCCCCCGGGACAGGGTACGGGCGAGCAGTACTTC. This gives the protein CASSSLPPGQGTGEQYF.

CDR3: CSASRTSADTQYF. For the CDR3, the DNA is TGCAGTGCTAGTCGGACTAGCGCAGATACGCAGTATTTT. The chain carries TRBV20-1 and TRBJ2-3; 9 bases fit TRBD2. V dropped 3 bases and J dropped 4; count of bases not matched to a gene: 2. The germline V gene has CDR1 DFQATT and CDR2 SNEGSKA (reference sequence). The CDR3 length is 13 residues.

J is TRBJ1-5 and V is TRBV7-8; TRBD1 matches at 9 bases. The CDR3 has 15 amino acids. The germline V gene has CDR1 SGHVS and CDR2 FQNEAQ. J lost 5 bases, V lost 6 bases, and 8 bases had no gene match. In nucleotides, the CDR3 is TGTGCCAGCAGTTACGGGACAGGGTTGGATCAGCCCCAGCATTTT. Its protein is CASSYGTGLDQPQHF.

The chain links TRBV5-1 to TRBJ1-5; no firm D call. CDR1 and CDR2 (germline): SGHRS, YFSETQ. The CDR3 length is 13 residues. The V end was cut by 5 bases, the J end by 1 base, with 7 bases between. For the CDR3, the DNA is TGCGCCAGCAGGGAGGGAAGCAATCAGCCCCAGCATTTT. This sequence encodes CASREGSNQPQHF. The full variable domain, its missing parts supplied by reference TRBV5-1 and TRBJ1-5, is KAGVTQTPRYLIKTRGQQVTLSCSPISGHRSVSWYQQTPGQGLQFLFEYFSETQRNKGNFPGRFSGRQFSNSRSEMNVSTLELGDSALYLCASREGSNQPQHFGDGTRLSIL.

The chain has TRBV25-1 and TRBJ1-2; the D gene is possibly TRBD1 (5 bases). The germline V gene encodes CDR1 MGHDK and CDR2 SYGVNS. The CDR3 runs to 12 residues. With 3 bases removed from V and 5 bases from J, the gap between germline ends came to 7 bases. CDR3 in DNA: TGTGCCAGCAGTGACCCAGGGTATGGCTACACCTTC. Translating it yields CASSDPGYGYTF.

This chain uses TRBV4-2 with TRBJ1-3, with D unclear. The CDR3 extends over 13 amino acids. Trimming pared 0 bases from V and 2 bases from J, leaving 2 bases between. CDR1 is LGHNA and CDR2 is YNFKEQ in the germline V gene. The CDR3 bases are TGTGCCAGCAGCCAAGAAACTGGAAACACCATATATTTT. It codes for CASSQETGNTIYF.

The rearrangement links TRBV7-9 to TRBJ2-1, with D possibly being TRBD2 (5 bases). The CDR3 is made up of 15 amino acids. CDR1 and CDR2 (germline): SEHNR, FQNEAQ (reference sequence). Trimming shortened V by 4 bases and J by 0 bases, and 10 bases separated the two germline ends. This chain's CDR3 is CASSWARGSYNEQFF. CDR3 DNA sequence: TGTGCCAGCAGCTGGGCCCGGGGCTCCTACAATGAGCAGTTCTTC.

The chain links TRBV9 to TRBJ1-2, with D perhaps matching TRBD1 (5 bases). Germline CDR1 is SGDLS and CDR2 is YYNGEE. The CDR3 has 13 amino acids. V was shortened by 0 bases and J by 7 bases, with 10 bases between the two germline ends. CDR3 coding DNA: TGTGCCAGCAGCGTAGCCCCAGGGAGTGGCTACACCTTC. Its protein product is CASSVAPGSGYTF. Full variable domain (missing parts from reference TRBV9 and TRBJ1-2): DSGVTQTPKHLITATGQRVTLRCSPRSGDLSVYWYQQSLDQGLQFLIQYYNGEERAKGNILERFSAQQFPDLHSELNLSSLELGDSALYFCASSVAPGSGYTFGSGTRLTVV.

The V and J genes are TRBV11-2 and TRBJ1-2; 8 positions match TRBD1. The CDR3 has 18 amino acids. J gave up 6 bases and V 1 base, and 16 bases lay outside the gene matches. Germline V CDR1 and CDR2: SGHAT, FQNNGV. The DNA for the CDR3 is TGTGCCAGCAGCTTAGTGTCTGGGGCCAGGACAGGGAGGAATGGCTACACCTTC. As protein: CASSLVSGARTGRNGYTF. The full variable domain, with the rest looked up from reference TRBV11-2 and TRBJ1-2, is EAGVAQSPRYKIIEKRQSVAFWCNPISGHATLYWYQQILGQGPKLLIQFQNNGVVDDSQLPKDRFSAERLKGVDSTLKIQPAKLEDSAVYLCASSLVSGARTGRNGYTFGSGTRLTVV.

The chain couples TRBV5-1 to TRBJ2-7; tentative D call: TRBD2 (6 bases). V was pared by 4 bases and J by 1 base, with 9 bases between. The CDR3 runs to 13 residues. Germline V CDR1 and CDR2: SGHRS, YFSETQ. Here the CDR3 reads CASSDSGSYEQYF. DNA of the CDR3: TGCGCCAGCAGCGACAGCGGGTCCTACGAGCAGTACTTC.

The count of this clone is one. The J gene is TRBJ2-7, the V gene TRBV4-1; D unresolved. This CDR3 contains 12 residues. Germline CDR1 and CDR2: MGHRA and YSYEKL. V lost 0 bases and J 7 bases, leaving 7 bases between the germline ends. CDR3 residues: CASSQDLGEQYF. Here the CDR3 DNA reads TGCGCCAGCAGCCAAGATCTGGGGGAGCAGTACTTC.

This chain joins TRBV18 and TRBJ2-1, with D tentatively TRBD1 or TRBD2 (5 bases each). The ends were cut back, 3 bases at V and 4 bases at J, with 7 bases in the middle. The CDR3 consists of 13 residues. The V gene's germline CDR1 is KGHSH and CDR2 LQKENI. CDR3 amino acids: CASSPRGYNEQFF. CDR3 bases: TGTGCCAGCTCACCGAGGGGTTACAATGAGCAGTTCTTC. The full variable domain, its missing parts supplied by reference TRBV18 and TRBJ2-1, is NAGVMQNPRHLVRRRGQEARLRCSPMKGHSHVYWYRQLPEEGLKFMVYLQKENIIDESGMPKERFSAEFPKEGPSILRIQQVVRGDSAAYFCASSPRGYNEQFFGPGTRLTVL.

The rearrangement joins TRBV7-2 to TRBJ2-4; D call uncertain. The length of the CDR3 is 16 residues. Trimming removed 1 base at V and 0 bases at J, with 10 bases between. Looked up from germline, CDR1 is SGHTA and CDR2 is FQGNSA. CDR3 nucleotides: TGTGCCAGCAGCTTAGAGGGTCAGCTAGCCAAAAACATTCAGTACTTC. This codes for CASSLEGQLAKNIQYF.

The rearrangement joins TRBV7-3 to TRBJ1-2; 7 nucleotides align to TRBD1. V was clipped by 3 bases and J by 8 bases; unmatched bases: 6. The CDR3 contains 13 residues. Germline values: CDR1 SGHTA, CDR2 FQGTGA. Written as DNA, the CDR3 is TGTGCCAGCAGCTTCGACAGGGAAGGGGGCTACACCTTC. It specifies CASSFDREGGYTF.

The genes are TRBV3-1 (or the pseudogene TRBV3-2) and TRBJ1-3, with D uncertain. The CDR3 contains 14 residues. Germline values: CDR1 LGHDT, CDR2 YNNKEL (reference sequence). V lost 0 bases and J lost 6, with 9 bases in between. CDR3 DNA sequence: TGTGCCAGCAGCCAAGAGGGAGCTGAAAACACCATATATTTT. Protein sequence: CASSQEGAENTIYF.

This clone has only one observation. V usage is TRBV4-3 and J usage is TRBJ2-7; D unclear. Trimming shortened V by 2 bases and J by 7 bases, and 18 bases separated the two germline ends. Germline V gives CDR1 LGHNA, CDR2 YSLEER. This CDR3 has 15 amino acids. The chain's CDR3 is CASSQHPRSPKEQYF. In DNA, the CDR3 is TGCGCCAGCAGCCAACATCCACGGTCTCCTAAGGAGCAGTACTTC.